The clone carrying this TCR beta chain was observed a few times. The data stem from a study of control samples from healthy donors and cancer patients. Here immunoSEQ multiplex PCR was the method, and the copy in TCRdb shows in-frame clones only, minus some. Here the sample spans roughly 120,000 clones, over 85% being singletons. The clonotype originates from a man aged 25-45 years in good health. Sequenced sample: blood.

The DNA for the CDR3 is TGTGCCTGGAGTGTTGGGGTCCATAGCAATCAGCCCCAGCATTTT. Translating gives CAWSVGVHSNQPQHF. This chain uses TRBV30 with TRBJ1-5; D remains unclear. The CDR3 contains 15 residues. Per germline, CDR1 GTSNPN and CDR2 SVGIG (reference sequence). Trimming removed 0 bases from V and 0 bases from J, with 9 bases in between. The full variable domain, its missing parts supplied by reference TRBV30 and TRBJ1-5, is SQTIHQWPATLVQPVGSPLSLECTVEGTSNPNLYWYRQAAGRGLQLLFYSVGIGQISSEVPQNLSASRPQDRQFILSSKKLLLSDSGFYLCAWSVGVHSNQPQHFGDGTRLSIL.